This TCR beta chain originates from a study of CD8 T cells in Susac syndrome. Points from the study as a whole: The authors acknowledged that the study's TCR sequencing and HLA analysis involved relatively few individuals.

About this clonotype itself: What it recognizes is unknown.

Sequencing of TCR beta was undertaken in CD8+ and CD4+ T cells derived from blood. TEMRA cells were FACS-enriched and CD8+ and CD4+ T cells negatively isolated. The RNA input was roughly 0.45 to 1 ug, and it was reverse transcribed with random hexamers. Multiplex immunoSEQ PCR targeted 54 Vbeta and 13 Jbeta TCR beta segments. TCRdb recomputed calls from the immunoSEQ multiplex PCR reads with MiXCR, one row per CDR3 protein. The sample yields roughly 200,000 distinct CDR3 sequences, 85% to 95% seen once. CDR1 SGHRS and CDR2 YFSETQ come from the germline V gene. The CDR3 contains 14 residues. Trimming took 4 bases from V and 3 from J, leaving 14 bases between them.

The clonotype was recovered from a human donor in good health. The sequencing input was CD4+ T cells from PBMCs. The chain couples TRBV5-1 to TRBJ2-7; no firm D call. CDR3 sequence reads: CASSVVPEFYEQYF. The CDR3 coding sequence is TGCGCCAGCAGCGTAGTACCGGAGTTCTACGAGCAGTACTTC.